This T cell receptor (beta chain) was identified during a study of cytomegalovirus exposure and HLA in healthy donors. PCR was performed using 60 Vbeta and 13 Jbeta primers. TCRdb keeps only in-frame clones here, not all; method: immunoSEQ multiplex PCR. This sample carries 110,000 or so clones, 75% to 85% of them seen once, and the ten largest clones take 5% to 6.5%. This CDR3 is built from 12 residues. The germline gives CDR1 SEHNR, CDR2 FQNEAQ (reference sequence). Regarding the study as a whole: In a later analysis, common viral pathogens appeared linked to several of the most significant clusters.

With regard to this clone: Its antigen is not known.

The specimen was PBMCs. The rearrangement joins TRBV7-9 to TRBJ2-5, with D tentatively TRBD2 (5 bases). The J call may be incorrect, as the DNA end agrees better with TRBJ2-7. The TCR comes from a man between 18 and 29 years old in good health and CMV-seronegative. CDR3 nucleotides: TGTGCCAGCAGCCTGGGAGTGTACGAGCAGTACTTC. Translation: CASSLGVYEQYF.